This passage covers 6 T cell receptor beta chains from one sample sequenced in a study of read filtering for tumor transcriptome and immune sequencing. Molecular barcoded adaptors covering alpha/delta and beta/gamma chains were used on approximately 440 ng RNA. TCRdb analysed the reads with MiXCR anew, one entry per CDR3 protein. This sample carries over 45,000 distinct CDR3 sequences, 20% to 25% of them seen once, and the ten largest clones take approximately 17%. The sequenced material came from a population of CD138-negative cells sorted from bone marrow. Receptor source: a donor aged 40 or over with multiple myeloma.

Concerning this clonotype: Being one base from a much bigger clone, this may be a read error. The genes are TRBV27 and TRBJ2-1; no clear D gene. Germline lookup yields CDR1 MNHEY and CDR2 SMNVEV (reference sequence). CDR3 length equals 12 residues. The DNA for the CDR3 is TGTGCCAGGAGTTTAGGTGGGCATGAGCAGTTCTTC. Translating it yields CARSLGGHEQFF.

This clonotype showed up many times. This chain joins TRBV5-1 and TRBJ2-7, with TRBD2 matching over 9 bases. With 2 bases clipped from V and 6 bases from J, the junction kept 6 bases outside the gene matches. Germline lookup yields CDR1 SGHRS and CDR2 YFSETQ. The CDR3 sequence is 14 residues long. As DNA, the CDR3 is TGCGCCAGCAGCTTTGGTAGCGGGAGTGGCGAGCAGTACTTC. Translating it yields CASSFGSGSGEQYF.

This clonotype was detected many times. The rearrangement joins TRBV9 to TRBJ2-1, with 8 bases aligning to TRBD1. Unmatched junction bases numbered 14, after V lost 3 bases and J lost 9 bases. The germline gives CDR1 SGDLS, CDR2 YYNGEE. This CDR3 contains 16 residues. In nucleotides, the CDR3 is TGTGCCAGCAGCGACCAAGGACAGGGTTCATACGGTGAGCAGTTCTTC. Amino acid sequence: CASSDQGQGSYGEQFF.

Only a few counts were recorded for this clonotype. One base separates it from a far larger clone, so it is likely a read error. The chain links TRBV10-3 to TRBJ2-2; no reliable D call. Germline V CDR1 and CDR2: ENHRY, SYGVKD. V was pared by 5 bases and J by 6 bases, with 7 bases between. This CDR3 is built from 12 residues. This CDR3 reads CAISPTAGELFF. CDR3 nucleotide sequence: TGTGCCATCAGTCCGACGGCCGGGGAGCTGTTTTTT.

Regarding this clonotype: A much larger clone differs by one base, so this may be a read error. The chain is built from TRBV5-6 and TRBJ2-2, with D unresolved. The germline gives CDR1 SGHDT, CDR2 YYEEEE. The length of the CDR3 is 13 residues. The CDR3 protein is CAGSDKNTGELFF. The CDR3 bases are TGTGCCGGCAGTGACAAGAACACCGGGGAGCTGTTTTTT.

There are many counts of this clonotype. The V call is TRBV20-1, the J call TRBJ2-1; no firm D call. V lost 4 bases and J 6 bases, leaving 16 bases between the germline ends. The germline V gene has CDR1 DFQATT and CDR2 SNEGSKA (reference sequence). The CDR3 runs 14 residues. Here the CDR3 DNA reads TGCAGTGCTATCCACCTCTCCATCGGCAATGAGCAGTTCTTC. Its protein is CSAIHLSIGNEQFF.